The 12 T cell receptor beta chains listed next were all sequenced from one sample in a study of post-analysis software for immune sequencing data (dated by TCRdb to between 2014 and 2017). Study-level results and caveats: Patients showed significantly higher frequencies than controls for a handful of TRBV segments, among them TRBV5-6, TRBV5-1 and TRBV20-1.

Libraries were prepared through PCR. The run used an Illumina HiSeq 2500. To reduce PCR and sequencing biases, unique molecular identifiers were built into the TCR beta cDNA libraries. The public reads were reprocessed in TCRdb via fastp at Q25 and MiXCR, keeping in-frame beta chains. When rows share a CDR3 protein, they turn into one entry using the most common DNA and genes. Recorded for this sample are 150,000 to 200,000 distinct CDR3 sequences; approximately 28% of them occurred a single time. The top ten constitute around 1.5% of the sample. Their specific antigens are unknown. The sequenced sample consisted of blood. These receptor sequences come from a girl aged 5-17 years with multiple sclerosis.

This clonotype has only a few counts. CDR3 loop: CASSLVVREVGTNEKLFF. Written as DNA, the CDR3 is TGTGCCAGCAGCTTAGTGGTCAGAGAGGTGGGAACTAATGAAAAACTGTTTTTT. The chain uses TRBV7-8 and TRBJ1-4; D gene unclear. CDR3 length: 18 amino acids. V was cut by 1 base and J by 1 base, with 16 bases left in between. CDR1 SGHVS and CDR2 FQNEAQ come from the germline V gene.

On this clonotype: Given the absence of the conserved phenylalanine or tryptophan at the CDR3 end, a read error is likely. The gene calls are TRBV29-1 and TRBJ1-1; 9 nucleotides match TRBD1. Trimming at V came to 7 bases and at J to 10 bases, leaving 4 bases not matched to a gene. The CDR3 covers 10 residues. Germline V gives CDR1 SQVTM, CDR2 ANQGSEA. The CDR3 here is CSAGQGTAFC. The CDR3, as DNA: TGCAGCGCGGGACAGGGAACAGCTTTCTGT.

This clonotype was observed a handful of times. This chain uses TRBV29-1 with TRBJ1-2; 11 bases fit TRBD1. The CDR3 covers 13 residues. The trim removed 7 bases at V and 2 bases at J, leaving 3 bases unmatched. CDR1 and CDR2 (germline): SQVTM, ANQGSEA. Here the CDR3 reads CSAGQGENYGYTF. CDR3 nucleotides: TGCAGCGCGGGACAGGGGGAGAACTATGGCTACACCTTC.

Of note for this clonotype: This sequence may be a read error, since a much larger clone differs from it by one base. The J gene is TRBJ2-7, the V gene TRBV25-1; 9 bases map to TRBD1. This CDR3 spans 13 amino acids. V shed 10 bases and J 3 bases; nucleotides not matched to a gene: 7. The germline CDR1 and CDR2 sequences are MGHDK and SYGVNS. The chain's CDR3 is CANAGQGLYEQYF. CDR3 nucleotide sequence: TGTGCCAACGCCGGACAGGGGCTCTACGAGCAGTACTTC.

Worth noting for this clonotype: A much more abundant neighbour one base away suggests this may be a read error. The chain has TRBV27 and TRBJ1-2; D gene unclear. This CDR3 region has 15 residues. Per the germline V gene, CDR1 is MNHEY and CDR2 is SMNVEV (reference sequence). For the CDR3, the DNA is TGTGCCAGCAGTTTATCCCCGTGGTTCAAGTATGACTACACCTTC. As protein: CASSLSPWFKYDYTF.

The chain couples TRBV30 to TRBJ2-1, with TRBD2 matching 7 bases. Germline V gives CDR1 GTSNPN, CDR2 SVGIG (reference sequence). V shed 4 bases and J 10 bases; nucleotides not matched to a gene: 10. CDR3 size: 13 residues. The CDR3 sequence is CAWNPGGEGEQFF. CDR3 DNA: TGTGCCTGGAACCCTGGGGGGGAGGGGGAGCAGTTCTTC.

About this clonotype: This sequence may be a read error, since a much larger clone differs from it by one base. The genes are TRBV7-6 and TRBJ2-1, with a possible D match to TRBD1 (5 bases). In germline, CDR1 is SGHVS, CDR2 FNYEAQ. This CDR3 is 14 amino acids long. V was trimmed by 4 bases and J by 7 bases, leaving 14 bases between them. The CDR3 DNA sequence: TGTGCCAGCAGCTCAGGGTCGGGTTTTAATGAGCAGTTCTTC. Residues: CASSSGSGFNEQFF.

This clonotype was counted between two and nine times. Given a much more abundant clone one base away, this may be a read error. This chain joins TRBV7-7 and TRBJ2-5, with D uncertain. V lost 2 bases to trimming and J lost 5 bases, with 9 bases between them. Germline CDR1 and CDR2: SSHAT and FNYEAQ (reference sequence). The length of the CDR3 is 13 residues. CDR3 sequence (DNA): TGTGCCAGCAGCTTAAGACCTGGGGAGACCCAGTACTTC. This gives the protein CASSLRPGETQYF.

V is TRBV20-1 and J is TRBJ2-3; D tentatively fits TRBD1 or TRBD2 (5 bases each). CDR1 is DFQATT and CDR2 is SNEGSKA in the germline V gene (reference sequence). Trimming left V 6 bases short and J 3 bases short, with 16 bases between. This CDR3 has 14 residues. The CDR3 spells CSAQGPEGTDTQYF. Written as DNA, the CDR3 is TGCAGTGCCCAGGGACCCGAGGGTACAGATACGCAGTATTTT.

This clonotype came up a few times. J is TRBJ1-3 and V is TRBV20-1; 9 nucleotides agree with TRBD1. The CDR3 totals 16 residues. With V trimmed by 1 base and J by 4 bases, 8 bases remained unmatched. Per germline, CDR1 DFQATT and CDR2 SNEGSKA (reference sequence). The CDR3 sequence is CSARVGQGHFGNTIYF. The DNA for the CDR3 is TGCAGTGCTAGAGTGGGACAGGGACACTTCGGAAACACCATATATTTT.

The chain recombines TRBV7-6 with TRBJ2-7; D uncertain. Germline V gives CDR1 SGHVS, CDR2 FNYEAQ. There are 13 residues in the CDR3. V was clipped by 3 bases and J by 7 bases, with 13 bases between them. The CDR3 loop is CASSFDMSTEQYF. The CDR3 DNA reads TGTGCCAGCAGCTTTGATATGTCGACGGAGCAGTACTTC.

This clonotype was picked up many times. The rearrangement uses TRBV5-1 and TRBJ2-7, with D tentatively TRBD2 (6 bases). The CDR3 extends over 14 amino acids. Between the trimmed V and J ends, which lost 4 bases and 3 bases, there was a span of 14 bases. The germline V gene has CDR1 SGHRS and CDR2 YFSETQ. CDR3: CASSQGLDLYEQYF. CDR3 in DNA: TGCGCCAGCAGCCAGGGACTGGACCTCTACGAGCAGTACTTC.